The next 9 T cell receptor beta chains were all read from a single sample in a study of CD4 T cells in relation to SARS-CoV-2 and coronaviruses. Clones were read by immunoSEQ multiplex PCR, and TCRdb kept only the in-frame ones, dropping some. Here the sample spans 41,000 or so clones, less than 85% being singletons. Their target antigens are unknown. Sequenced: naive CD4+ T cells from PBMCs, cultured in vitro. As for subset: naive CD4+ T cells isolated by negative enrichment. The origin of the receptors is an adult with COVID-19.

The chain joins TRBV24-1 to TRBJ2-5; 9 bases are a match to TRBD1. The CDR3 has 15 amino acids. V dropped 4 bases and J dropped 2; count of bases not matched to a gene: 4. Germline CDR1 reads KGHDR; CDR2 reads SFDVKD. The CDR3 loop is CATSDPGQGQETQYF. The CDR3 region has the DNA TGTGCCACCAGTGACCCGGGACAGGGACAAGAGACCCAGTACTTC.

The chain recombines TRBV18 with TRBJ2-7; no definite D call. Between the trimmed V and J ends, which lost 4 bases and 3 bases, there was a span of 10 bases. The germline V gene has CDR1 KGHSH and CDR2 LQKENI. The CDR3 runs 13 residues. The CDR3 region is CASSQANSYEQYF. The CDR3 DNA is TGTGCCAGCTCACAAGCCAACAGCTACGAGCAGTACTTC. Full variable domain (remainder filled in from reference TRBV18 and TRBJ2-7): NAGVMQNPRHLVRRRGQEARLRCSPMKGHSHVYWYRQLPEEGLKFMVYLQKENIIDESGMPKERFSAEFPKEGPSILRIQQVVRGDSAAYFCASSQANSYEQYFGPGTRLTVT.

The CDR3 DNA follows: TGTGCCTGGACGACTAGCGAGATGCTCACCGGGGAGCTGTTTTTT. Translating it yields CAWTTSEMLTGELFF. The genes are TRBV30 and TRBJ2-2, with 8 bases that match TRBD2. J lost 4 bases, V lost 4 bases, and 8 bases had no gene match. Germline CDR1 and CDR2: GTSNPN and SVGIG (reference sequence). The CDR3 is 15 residues long.

The chain is built from TRBV13 and TRBJ2-3; D tentatively reads TRBD1 or TRBD2 (6 bases each). Germline-derived CDR1 and CDR2 are PRHDT and FYEKMQ (reference sequence). Trimming cost V 2 bases and J 0 bases, with 27 bases left between them. The CDR3 is 21 residues long. Here the CDR3 reads CASSLFRRGGDRDTSTDTQYF. The DNA of the CDR3 is TGTGCCAGCAGCTTATTCCGCCGCGGCGGGGATCGGGACACTAGCACAGATACGCAGTATTTT.

The rearrangement links TRBV7-9 to TRBJ2-1; D is ambiguous. The CDR3 sequence is 12 residues long. Germline V gene data show CDR1 as SEHNR and CDR2 as FQNEAQ (reference sequence). Trimming pared 2 bases from V and 8 bases from J, leaving 7 bases between. CDR3 in amino acids: CASSLRHDEQFF. In DNA form, the CDR3 reads TGTGCCAGCAGCTTAAGACACGATGAGCAGTTCTTC.

The chain combines TRBV6-6 with TRBJ2-6; 9 nucleotides align to TRBD1. CDR3 length: 21 residues. Trimming took 5 bases from V and 0 from J; bases not matched to a gene: 17. Germline V gene sequence: CDR1 MNHNY, CDR2 SVGAGI (reference sequence). The CDR3 DNA sequence: TGTGCCAGCAGTCTCGGACAGGGGCCTATTGTAGAATTCTCTGGGGCCAACGTCCTGACTTTC. Its protein is CASSLGQGPIVEFSGANVLTF.

The chain employs TRBV30 and TRBJ2-7; D call uncertain. This CDR3 is 11 amino acids long. V shed 3 bases and J shed 3 bases, with 6 bases lying between them. Per germline, CDR1 GTSNPN and CDR2 SVGIG (reference sequence). This CDR3 reads CAWSGFYEQYF. CDR3 nucleotides: TGTGCCTGGAGCGGGTTCTACGAGCAGTACTTC.

The rearrangement links TRBV27 to TRBJ2-1; D may match TRBD1 or TRBD2 (5 bases each). The germline V gene encodes CDR1 MNHEY and CDR2 SMNVEV (reference sequence). The CDR3 loop spans 17 amino acids. V was cut by 9 bases and J by 0 bases, with 21 bases left in between. The CDR3 region has the DNA TGTGCCAGTAAGGGAAAGAAGAGGGGCAGCTCCTACAATGAGCAGTTCTTC. Residues: CASKGKKRGSSYNEQFF.

This clone has a single count. The chain combines TRBV28 with TRBJ2-7, with a tentative D call TRBD1 (5 bases). Germline values: CDR1 MDHEN, CDR2 SYDVKM. The germline V and J ends were trimmed by 6 bases and 6 bases, with 12 bases remaining between them. The CDR3 runs to 12 residues. CDR3 coding DNA: TGTGCCAGCAGCGACAGTTGGATCGAGCAGTACTTC. This codes for CASSDSWIEQYF.